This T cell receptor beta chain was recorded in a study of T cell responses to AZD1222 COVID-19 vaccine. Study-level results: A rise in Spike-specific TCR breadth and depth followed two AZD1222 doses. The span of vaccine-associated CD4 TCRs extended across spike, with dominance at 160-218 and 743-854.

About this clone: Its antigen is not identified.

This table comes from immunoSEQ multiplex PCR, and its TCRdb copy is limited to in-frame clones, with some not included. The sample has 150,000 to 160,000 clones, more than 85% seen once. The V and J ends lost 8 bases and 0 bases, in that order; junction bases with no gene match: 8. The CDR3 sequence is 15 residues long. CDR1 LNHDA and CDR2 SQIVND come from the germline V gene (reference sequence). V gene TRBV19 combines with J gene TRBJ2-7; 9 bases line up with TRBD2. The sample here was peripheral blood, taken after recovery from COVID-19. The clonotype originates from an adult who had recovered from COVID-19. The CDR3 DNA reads TGTGCCAGTTCCGAAGGACTAGCGTCCTCCTACGAGCAGTACTTC. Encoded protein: CASSEGLASSYEQYF. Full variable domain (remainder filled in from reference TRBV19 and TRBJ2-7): DGGITQSPKYLFRKEGQNVTLSCEQNLNHDAMYWYRQDPGQGLRLIYYSQIVNDFQKGDIAEGYSVSREKKESFPLTVTSAQKNPTAFYLCASSEGLASSYEQYFGPGTRLTVT.